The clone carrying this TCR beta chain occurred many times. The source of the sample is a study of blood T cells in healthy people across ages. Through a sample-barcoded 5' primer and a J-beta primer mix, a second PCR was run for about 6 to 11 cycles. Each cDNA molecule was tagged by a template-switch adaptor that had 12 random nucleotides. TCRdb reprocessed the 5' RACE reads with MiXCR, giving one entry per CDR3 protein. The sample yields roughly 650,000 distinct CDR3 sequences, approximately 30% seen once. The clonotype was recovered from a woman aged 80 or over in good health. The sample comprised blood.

The CDR3 DNA sequence: TGCAGCTCCAGAGGGGCCGGGGGAGAGACCCAGTACTTC. Translation: CSSRGAGGETQYF. The chain links TRBV20-1 to TRBJ2-5; a weak D match, TRBD2 (6 bases). This CDR3 is 13 amino acids long. CDR1 DFQATT and CDR2 SNEGSKA come from the germline V gene (reference sequence).